This TCR beta chain was obtained from a study of cytomegalovirus exposure and HLA in healthy donors. At the level of the study: From approximately 170 million T cells, an earlier analysis saw some 120 million unique TCR beta sequences. Study-wide results and caveats: When presence/absence was analysed, sequencing depth was taken to be roughly uniform across donors.

This CDR3 contains 13 residues. V dropped 4 bases and J dropped 6 bases, with 14 bases sitting between them. Germline CDR1 GTSNPN, CDR2 SVGIG (reference sequence). This clone was counted once. Its antigen remains unidentified. With 60 Vbeta and 13 Jbeta primers, the PCR was carried out. The data were produced by immunoSEQ multiplex PCR, yet TCRdb's version contains in-frame clones alone and is incomplete. The repertoire holds approximately 100,000 clones, 65% to 80% seen once, with approximately 5.3% in the top ten. The receptor comes from a female donor in good health and CMV-seropositive. The material sequenced was PBMCs. The chain recombines TRBV30 with TRBJ2-3, with TRBD2 as a possible D gene (5 bases). The CDR3 region has the DNA TGTGCCTGGACTGGCACTAGAGAGGATACGCAGTATTTT. Translated: CAWTGTREDTQYF.